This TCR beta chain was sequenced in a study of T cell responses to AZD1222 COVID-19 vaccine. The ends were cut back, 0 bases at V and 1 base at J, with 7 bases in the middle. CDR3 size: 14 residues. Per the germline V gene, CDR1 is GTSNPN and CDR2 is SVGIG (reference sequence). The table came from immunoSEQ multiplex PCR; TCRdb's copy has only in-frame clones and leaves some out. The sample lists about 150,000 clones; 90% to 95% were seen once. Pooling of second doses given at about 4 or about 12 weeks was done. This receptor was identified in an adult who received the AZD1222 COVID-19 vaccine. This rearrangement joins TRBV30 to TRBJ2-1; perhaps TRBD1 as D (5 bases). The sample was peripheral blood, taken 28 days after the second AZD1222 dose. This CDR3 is CAWSVGRSYNEQFF. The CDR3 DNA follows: TGTGCCTGGAGTGTGGGGCGGTCCTACAATGAGCAGTTCTTC. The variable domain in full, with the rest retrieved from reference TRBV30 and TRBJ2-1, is SQTIHQWPATLVQPVGSPLSLECTVEGTSNPNLYWYRQAAGRGLQLLFYSVGIGQISSEVPQNLSASRPQDRQFILSSKKLLLSDSGFYLCAWSVGRSYNEQFFGPGTRLTVL.